Presented here are 18 T cell receptor beta chains from one specimen sequenced in a study of neurological immune-mediated disorders. TCRdb ran MiXCR on the 5' RACE reads and lists one entry per CDR3 protein. The table records 40,000 or so distinct CDR3 sequences, over 12% of them present only once. Sequenced sample: PBMCs. The receptors shown here come from a woman aged 45-60 years with HTLV-1-associated myelopathy (HAM/TSP).

This clonotype was observed at least ten times. The chain is built from TRBV5-1 and TRBJ2-7; no definite D call. Per germline, CDR1 SGHRS and CDR2 YFSETQ. V lost 4 bases and J lost 3, with 8 bases in between. This CDR3 has 12 residues. DNA for the CDR3: TGCGCCAGCAGCAGTGACAACTACGAGCAGTACTTC. Translated, it gives CASSSDNYEQYF.

This clonotype showed up many times. The chain combines TRBV4-3 with TRBJ1-2, with no clear D. Trimming removed 0 bases at V and 2 bases at J, with 7 bases between. This CDR3 has 14 residues. In germline, CDR1 is LGHNA, CDR2 YSLEER. The CDR3 sequence is CASSQERTNYGYTF. The CDR3 nucleotides are TGCGCCAGCAGCCAAGAAAGGACCAACTATGGCTACACCTTC.

This clonotype was detected a few times. This chain uses TRBV7-6 with TRBJ2-7; D uncertain. The germline V gene encodes CDR1 SGHVS and CDR2 FNYEAQ. The V end lost 3 bases, the J end lost 0 bases, and 9 bases lay between the germline ends. The CDR3 has 14 amino acids. As DNA, the CDR3 is TGTGCCAGCAGCTTTCGGGCAGACTCCTACGAGCAGTACGTC. Translation: CASSFRADSYEQYV.

V is TRBV30 and J is TRBJ1-5; D remains ambiguous. Germline V CDR1 and CDR2: GTSNPN, SVGIG (reference sequence). Trimming took off 0 bases at V and 4 bases at J, with 7 bases between the two ends. CDR3 length: 13 amino acids. CDR3 coding DNA: TGTGCCTGGAGTGTGGGTGCTAATCAGCCCCAGCATTTT. Translating it yields CAWSVGANQPQHF.

At least ten counts were recorded for this clonotype. This chain joins TRBV5-5 and TRBJ1-4; TRBD1 matches 11 bases. Germline CDR1 reads SGHKS; CDR2 reads YYEKEE (reference sequence). The CDR3 runs 14 residues. V shed 4 bases, J shed 4 bases, and the junction held 0 bases outside the gene matches. In nucleotides, the CDR3 is TGTGCCAGCAGCGGGACAGGGGGTAATGAAAAACTGTTTTTT. Its protein product is CASSGTGGNEKLFF. The whole variable domain, filled in from reference TRBV5-5 and TRBJ1-4, reads DAGVTQSPTHLIKTRGQQVTLRCSPISGHKSVSWYQQVLGQGPQFIFQYYEKEERGRGNFPDRFSARQFPNYSSELNVNALLLGDSALYLCASSGTGGNEKLFFGSGTQLSVL.

Ten or more counts support this clonotype. The chain joins TRBV12-3 or TRBV12-4 to TRBJ1-1; 11 nucleotides align to TRBD1. V gave up 4 bases and J gave up 4 bases; unmatched junction bases: 8. CDR3 length equals 16 residues. CDR3 in amino acids: CASSWGPGTGGTEAFF. Written as DNA, the CDR3 is TGTGCCAGCAGTTGGGGTCCCGGGACAGGGGGCACTGAAGCTTTCTTT.

This rearrangement joins TRBV12-3 or TRBV12-4 to TRBJ1-1; TRBD1 might be the D (6 bases). The CDR3 totals 18 residues. The V and J ends lost 10 bases and 7 bases respectively, with 34 bases between them. CDR3 nucleotides: TGTGCCAACAGACCCCCCCAAATACAGACCCGGACAGTGTATGAAGCTTTCTTT. Translation: CANRPPQIQTRTVYEAFF.

This clonotype was counted many times. The chain carries TRBV6-1 and TRBJ2-7; D call uncertain. The CDR3 contains 10 residues. The V gene's germline CDR1 is MNHNS and CDR2 SASEGT. Deletions cut 10 bases from V and 3 bases from J, with 7 bases between. CDR3 nucleotides: TGTGCCACCCGAAACTACGAGCAGTACTTC. The encoded protein is CATRNYEQYF.

This clonotype was recorded many times. CDR3 in DNA: TGTGCCAGCAGTTACTCCAAATTTCGGGGCAGCCTTGTAAGTGGAGCTTTCTTT. Translation gives CASSYSKFRGSLVSGAFF. This sequence joins TRBV6-5 and TRBJ1-1, with D possibly matching TRBD1 (5 bases). V shed 0 bases and J shed 10 bases, with 27 bases lying between them. Germline CDR1 is MNHEY and CDR2 is SVGAGI. The CDR3 consists of 18 residues.

By share, this clonotype ranks as medium-sized. The chain employs TRBV2 and TRBJ1-1, with D possibly TRBD1 on 6 matching bases. CDR3 length: 16 amino acids. Germline-derived CDR1 and CDR2 are SNHLY and FYNNEI. V was pared by 4 bases and J by 5 bases, with 20 bases between. CDR3 amino acids: CASSATREQGWTEAFF. Written as DNA, the CDR3 is TGTGCCAGCAGTGCCACCCGGGAACAGGGTTGGACTGAAGCTTTCTTT.

The chain is built from TRBV9 and TRBJ2-7, with 8 nucleotides matching TRBD2. CDR1 is SGDLS, CDR2 YYNGEE, per germline. This CDR3 contains 15 residues. J was trimmed by 9 bases and V by 3 bases; bases with no gene match: 14. CDR3 region: CASSALGSGSDLQYF. CDR3 in DNA: TGTGCCAGCAGCGCTCTGGGCAGCGGGAGTGACTTGCAGTACTTC.

This clonotype was counted ten times or more. The rearrangement links TRBV4-3 to TRBJ2-7; D might be TRBD2 (6 bases). Trimming took off 0 bases at V and 2 bases at J, with 11 bases between the two ends. CDR1 is LGHNA, CDR2 YSLEER, per germline. This CDR3 is 15 amino acids long. DNA of the CDR3: TGCGCCAGCAGCCAAGAGGGACGGACTACCTACGAGCAGTACTTC. Amino acid sequence: CASSQEGRTTYEQYF.

With regard to this clonotype: Its ends do not fully match the called genes, so a read error is possible. This chain joins TRBV9 and TRBJ2-6; weak D call: TRBD2 (6 bases). In germline, CDR1 is SGDLS, CDR2 YYNGEE. This CDR3 contains 18 residues. CDR3 loop: CASSVDGGVLSGANVLTF. The DNA of the CDR3 is TGTGCCAGCAGCGTAGATGGAGGGGTTCTCTCTGGGGCCAACGTCCTGACTTTT.

This clonotype was counted at least ten times. The chain links TRBV5-1 to TRBJ2-3, with TRBD2 identical over 8 bases. With 3 bases clipped from V and 2 bases from J, the junction kept 8 bases outside the gene matches. Per the germline V gene, CDR1 is SGHRS and CDR2 is YFSETQ. This CDR3 has 16 amino acids. The CDR3 nucleotides are TGCGCCAGCAGCTCCGGACTAGCTGCTAACACAGATACGCAGTATTTT. It is translated as CASSSGLAANTDTQYF.

Many counts were recorded for this clonotype. The chain combines TRBV20-1 with TRBJ1-4, with TRBD1 as a possible D gene (6 bases). The germline gives CDR1 DFQATT, CDR2 SNEGSKA (reference sequence). Between the trimmed V and J ends, which lost 5 bases and 0 bases, there was a span of 7 bases. CDR3 length: 13 residues. The chain's CDR3 is CSAQGPTNEKLFF. The CDR3, as DNA: TGCAGTGCTCAGGGGCCAACTAATGAAAAACTGTTTTTT.

About this clonotype: This is likely a read error, given that the CDR3 carries no conserved phenylalanine or tryptophan at its end. The DNA is omitted, as the CDR3 cannot be located on it reliably, and the CDR3 follows TCRdb's listing. The J gene is TRBJ2-1, the V gene TRBV3-1; TRBD2, the D gene given by the table, was not confirmed from the DNA. The germline V gene encodes CDR1 LGHDT and CDR2 YNNKEL (reference sequence). Inclusive of both ends, the CDR3 amounts to 14 amino acids. CDR3 in amino acids: CASSPWEGTRWESV.

This chain joins TRBV5-1 and TRBJ1-6; perhaps TRBD1 as D (6 bases). This CDR3 has 17 residues. The germline V and J ends were trimmed by 3 bases and 7 bases, with 20 bases remaining between them. Per germline, CDR1 SGHRS and CDR2 YFSETQ. CDR3 in amino acids: CASSSSSDRTQNSPLHF. The CDR3, as DNA: TGCGCCAGCAGCTCCTCATCAGACAGGACCCAAAATTCACCCCTCCACTTT.

In its sample, this clonotype was seen many times. CDR3 bases: TGTGCCAGCAGTCTAGCGGGGGGCCGGGAGACCCAGTACTTC. Encoded protein: CASSLAGGRETQYF. V usage is TRBV6-5 and J usage is TRBJ2-5; 11 bases agree with TRBD2. The V gene end was trimmed by 5 bases and the J gene end by 5 bases; junction bases not matched to a gene: 4. The V gene's germline CDR1 is MNHEY and CDR2 SVGAGI. This CDR3 spans 14 amino acids.